The T cell receptor beta chain described here comes from a study of T cell responses to AZD1222 COVID-19 vaccine. The overall study: Some second doses came at about 4 weeks and others at about 12 weeks; these were pooled.

Generated by immunoSEQ multiplex PCR, the TCRdb table keeps only in-frame clones and is missing some. In the table there are about 120,000 clones, roughly 87% of which are singletons. Notes on the study in general: CD4 TCRs associated with vaccination spanned spike, dominating at 160-218 and 743-854. No day 14 peak samples; only post-peak repertoires were characterized. White British people made up most donors, females outnumbered males, and clonal diversity was possibly underestimated.

V was pared by 1 base and J by 7 bases, with 7 bases of the junction left unmatched. This CDR3 spans 14 amino acids. Germline CDR1 MGHRA, CDR2 YSYEKL. Concerning this clone itself: Its antigen is as yet unknown.

The gene calls are TRBV4-1 and TRBJ2-7; 7 nucleotides agree with TRBD1. Sequencing was performed on peripheral blood, taken on day 0 of AZD1222 vaccination. The sequence was collected from an adult in good health. The CDR3 DNA is TGCGCCAGCAGCCAAGCACAGGGGTTGGGTGAGCAGTACTTC. Protein product: CASSQAQGLGEQYF.